The sequence of this T cell receptor (beta chain) was determined in a study of blood T cell repertoires in COVID-19. Background on the study: COVID-19 samples, acute and convalescent, were from the United States, Italy and Spain.

Per the original data handling: Researchers report that nucleated cell counts were estimated from reference gene primer amplification. Produced via immunoSEQ multiplex PCR; TCRdb's table is partial and in-frame only. The V and J calls and the clone size are those of that table, but D and trimming were determined from the DNA. Found here are 200,000 to 300,000 clones, more than 70% of them singletons; the top ten hold 2% to 2.5%. This study enrolled people aged about 18 to 100 from under 25 US geographic areas. Categorization into cohorts depended on clinical history that participants reported. The CDR3 is made up of 15 amino acids. In germline, CDR1 is SGHDT, CDR2 YYEEEE. Trimming shortened V by 3 bases and J by 0 bases, and 12 bases separated the two germline ends.

This TCR derives from a woman aged 40 to 50 with acute COVID-19. J is TRBJ1-2 and V is TRBV5-6; no clear D gene. Sequenced input: PBMCs or T cells enriched from blood (not recorded which). The CDR3 DNA follows: TGTGCCAGCAGCTCATGGGAGGAATCTAACTATGGCTACACCTTC. It yields the protein CASSSWEESNYGYTF. The variable domain in full, completed from reference TRBV5-6 and TRBJ1-2, reads DAGVTQSPTHLIKTRGQQVTLRCSPKSGHDTVSWYQQALGQGPQFIFQYYEEEERQRGNFPDRFSGHQFPNYSSELNVNALLLGDSALYLCASSSWEESNYGYTFGSGTRLTVV.